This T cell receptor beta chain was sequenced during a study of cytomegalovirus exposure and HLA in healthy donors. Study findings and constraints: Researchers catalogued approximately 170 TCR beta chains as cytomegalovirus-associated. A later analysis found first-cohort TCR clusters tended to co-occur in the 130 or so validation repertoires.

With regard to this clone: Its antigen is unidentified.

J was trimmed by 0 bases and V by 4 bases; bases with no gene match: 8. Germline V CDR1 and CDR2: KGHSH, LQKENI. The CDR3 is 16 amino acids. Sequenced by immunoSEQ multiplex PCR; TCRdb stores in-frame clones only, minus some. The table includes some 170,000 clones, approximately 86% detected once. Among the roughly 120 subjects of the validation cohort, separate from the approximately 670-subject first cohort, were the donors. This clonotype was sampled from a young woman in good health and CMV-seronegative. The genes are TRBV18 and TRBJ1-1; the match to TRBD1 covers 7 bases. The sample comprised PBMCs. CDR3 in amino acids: CASSLSRDSLNTEAFF. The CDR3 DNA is TGTGCCAGCTCACTTAGCCGGGACAGCCTGAACACTGAAGCTTTCTTT.